Following are 30 T cell receptor beta chains from one sample sequenced in a study of blood T cells in healthy people across ages. A sample-barcoded 5' primer and a J-beta primer mix were used in a second PCR of roughly 7 to 12 cycles. TCRdb independently ran MiXCR on the 5' RACE reads; one entry per CDR3 protein. The sample comprises approximately 800,000 distinct CDR3 sequences, about three fifths of which are singletons, and about 20% rests with the top ten. Material: blood. These receptors originate from a man between 25 and 39 years old in good health.

This clonotype was detected a few times. The chain links TRBV5-6 to TRBJ1-4; D remains unclear. Trimming stripped 4 bases from V and 8 bases from J, with 15 bases between. Germline CDR1 and CDR2: SGHDT and YYEEEE. The CDR3 is 14 amino acids. The CDR3 DNA is TGTGCCAGCAGCACTCCGGCCCTCCGGGAAAAACTGTTTTTT. Translation: CASSTPALREKLFF.

This clonotype was seen only once. The chain couples TRBV20-1 to TRBJ2-1, with 7 bases aligning to TRBD2. V lost 5 bases, J lost 4 bases, and 8 bases stayed unmatched. Germline-derived CDR1 and CDR2 are DFQATT and SNEGSKA (reference sequence). This CDR3 has 14 amino acids. In nucleotides, the CDR3 is TGCAGTGCTGGGCCGGAGCGGGGTTACAATGAGCAGTTCTTC. Residues: CSAGPERGYNEQFF.

This chain uses TRBV5-5 with TRBJ2-7; D not certain. This CDR3 region has 14 residues. The germline V and J ends were trimmed by 4 bases and 2 bases, with 13 bases remaining between them. Germline V gene data show CDR1 as SGHKS and CDR2 as YYEKEE (reference sequence). The CDR3 nucleotides are TGTGCCAGCAGCCGTGTCCTCCTCCCCTACGAGCAGTACTTC. Encoded protein: CASSRVLLPYEQYF.

This clonotype came up a few times. V usage is TRBV28 and J usage is TRBJ2-4, with 8 bases that match TRBD2. V shed 8 bases and J 3 bases; nucleotides not matched to a gene: 6. The CDR3 has 14 residues. CDR1 is MDHEN and CDR2 is SYDVKM in the germline V gene. CDR3 region: CASHGTRGKNIQYF. The CDR3 bases are TGTGCCAGCCACGGGACTAGGGGCAAAAACATTCAGTACTTC.

This clonotype was seen more than once but under ten times. J is TRBJ2-5 and V is TRBV7-2, with D perhaps TRBD2 (6 bases). V dropped 2 bases and J dropped 10 bases, with 20 bases sitting between them. The CDR3 covers 15 residues. The germline V gene encodes CDR1 SGHTA and CDR2 FQGNSA. The CDR3 here is CASSLTGTHYGDQYF. The CDR3 nucleotides read TGTGCCAGCAGCTTAACCGGGACTCACTACGGGGACCAGTACTTC.

This clonotype was found once. The chain uses TRBV5-5 and TRBJ2-5; the match to TRBD1 covers 7 bases. The trim removed 4 bases at V and 13 bases at J, leaving 16 bases unmatched. The CDR3 covers 14 residues. The germline V gene encodes CDR1 SGHKS and CDR2 YYEKEE (reference sequence). The CDR3 DNA reads TGTGCCAGCAGCCGTGAGGTACTGGACAGGCTCCCGTACTTC. It is translated as CASSREVLDRLPYF.

This clonotype was picked up a small number of times. This chain joins TRBV30 and TRBJ2-5, with TRBD2 matching over 11 bases. Germline CDR1 GTSNPN, CDR2 SVGIG (reference sequence). The V and J ends lost 0 bases and 0 bases, in that order; junction bases with no gene match: 3. The CDR3 length is 16 residues. CDR3 bases: TGTGCCTGGAGTGTTGGGACTAGCGGAGACCAAGAGACCCAGTACTTC. This sequence encodes CAWSVGTSGDQETQYF.

A few counts support this clonotype. The chain couples TRBV20-1 to TRBJ2-2, with D unresolved. V dropped 6 bases and J dropped 6 bases, with 11 bases sitting between them. The CDR3 consists of 12 residues. Germline values: CDR1 DFQATT, CDR2 SNEGSKA (reference sequence). CDR3 nucleotides: TGCAGTGCAACTAAGGGTGCCGGGGAGCTGTTTTTT. This gives the protein CSATKGAGELFF.

The chain recombines TRBV6-5 with TRBJ2-5, with 7 bases aligning to TRBD2. The DNA matches TRBJ2-7 better at its end, which makes the J call doubtful. The CDR3 length is 13 residues. Per germline, CDR1 MNHEY and CDR2 SVGAGI. This CDR3 reads CASKLAVSYEQYF. The CDR3, as DNA: TGTGCCAGCAAGCTAGCGGTATCCTACGAGCAGTACTTC.

Here the CDR3 reads CASSQFETGGAFF. Written as DNA, the CDR3 is TGCGCCAGCAGCCAATTCGAGACAGGAGGAGCTTTCTTT. The chain combines TRBV4-1 with TRBJ1-1; D is possibly TRBD1 (6 bases). The CDR3 covers 13 residues. V lost 2 bases and J 10 bases, leaving 14 bases between the germline ends. CDR1 and CDR2 from the germline V gene are MGHRA and YSYEKL.

This sequence joins TRBV5-1 and TRBJ1-2, with 9 bases identical to TRBD1. The CDR3 is 15 amino acids. Losses at the gene ends were 4 bases for V and 4 bases for J; bases not matched to a gene: 8. Germline-derived CDR1 and CDR2 are SGHRS and YFSETQ. CDR3 region: CASSRGQGRSYGYTF. The CDR3 DNA is TGCGCCAGCAGCCGCGGACAGGGGAGGTCCTATGGCTACACCTTC.

The chain carries TRBV7-9 and TRBJ1-4; no firm D call. Deletions cut 6 bases from V and 6 bases from J, with 11 bases between. This CDR3 spans 13 amino acids. Germline assignment: CDR1 SEHNR and CDR2 FQNEAQ (reference sequence). CDR3: CASRRQNYEKLFF. In DNA, the CDR3 is TGTGCCAGCAGGAGGCAGAACTATGAAAAACTGTTTTTT.

The chain uses TRBV19 and TRBJ1-1, with 10 bases that match TRBD1. The CDR3 loop spans 13 amino acids. From germline, CDR1 is LNHDA and CDR2 SQIVND (reference sequence). Germline trimming cut 7 bases from V and 7 bases from J; bases unmatched to any gene: 6. The chain's CDR3 is CASIVWDRGEAFF. As DNA, the CDR3 is TGTGCCAGTATAGTCTGGGACAGGGGTGAAGCTTTCTTT.

The chain combines TRBV20-1 with TRBJ1-2; D is uncertain. The CDR3 length is 12 residues. Trimming cost V 2 bases and J 8 bases, with 12 bases left between them. Germline V gives CDR1 DFQATT, CDR2 SNEGSKA (reference sequence). The chain's CDR3 is CSARPGAGGYTF. For the CDR3, the DNA is TGCAGTGCTAGACCAGGAGCGGGGGGCTACACCTTC.

About this clonotype itself: This may be a read error, as it is one base from a much larger clone. The chain has TRBV28 and TRBJ1-2; D is perhaps TRBD1 (5 bases). V lost 5 bases and J 6 bases, leaving 25 bases between the germline ends. Germline loops: CDR1 MDHEN, CDR2 SYDVKM. CDR3 length equals 17 residues. CDR3 coding DNA: TGTGCCAGCAGTCCTTTACGGGGCGCAGGGCAGGTAAATGGCTACACCTTC. It yields the protein CASSPLRGAGQVNGYTF.

This sequence joins TRBV27 and TRBJ2-3, with D perhaps matching TRBD1 or TRBD2 (7 bases each). Trimming cost V 2 bases and J 7 bases, with 31 bases left between them. Germline V gene sequence: CDR1 MNHEY, CDR2 SMNVEV (reference sequence). The CDR3 is 20 amino acids. The chain's CDR3 is CASSLIGGGEAGGGGNTQYF. CDR3 sequence (DNA): TGTGCCAGCAGTTTAATAGGGGGGGGAGAGGCCGGAGGGGGCGGTAATACGCAGTATTTT.

The chain links TRBV6-5 to TRBJ2-2, with unresolved D. V lost 6 bases, J lost 0 bases, and 11 bases lay in between. The CDR3 consists of 15 residues. Germline-derived CDR1 and CDR2 are MNHEY and SVGAGI. CDR3 residues: CASRPDMANTGELFF. CDR3 in DNA: TGTGCCAGCAGACCTGACATGGCGAACACCGGGGAGCTGTTTTTT.

The chain is built from TRBV7-9 and TRBJ2-3, with TRBD2 matching 7 bases. There are 16 residues in the CDR3. From germline, CDR1 is SEHNR and CDR2 FQNEAQ (reference sequence). The ends lost 5 bases at V and 2 bases at J; junction bases unmatched: 10. CDR3 DNA sequence: TGTGCCAGCAGCACTCCGACTAGCTCCTTCACAGATACGCAGTATTTT. This translates into CASSTPTSSFTDTQYF.

There are a few counts of this clonotype. The CDR3 DNA reads TGTGCCAGCTCACCACGTCCAGGGGCCCACCGGGGGGGCAATCAGCCCCAGCATTTT. This translates into CASSPRPGAHRGGNQPQHF. The gene calls are TRBV18 and TRBJ1-5; a weak D match, TRBD1 (6 bases). Between the trimmed V and J ends, which lost 1 base and 2 bases, there was a span of 21 bases. Germline loops: CDR1 KGHSH, CDR2 LQKENI. This CDR3 has 19 residues.

This clonotype occurred a few times. This sequence joins TRBV28 and TRBJ2-7; D is unclear. The J call is uncertain, as TRBJ2-4 better fits the DNA end. The germline V gene encodes CDR1 MDHEN and CDR2 SYDVKM. There are 16 residues in the CDR3. In nucleotides, the CDR3 is TGTGCCAGCAGACCCCGAAGCGCCTCGGCCAAAAACATTCAGTACTTC. Protein: CASRPRSASAKNIQYF.

This sequence joins TRBV6-2 or TRBV6-3 and TRBJ2-5, with 8 positions matching TRBD2. Germline CDR1 is MNHEY and CDR2 is SVGEGT. This CDR3 spans 16 amino acids. With V trimmed by 5 bases and J by 5 bases, 13 bases remained unmatched. CDR3 sequence: CASSLSGGPKLETQYF. The CDR3 region has the DNA TGTGCCAGCAGTCTCTCGGGAGGGCCGAAACTGGAGACCCAGTACTTC.

The chain's CDR3 is CASSLSSGGGGEKLFF. The CDR3 nucleotides read TGTGCCAGCAGCTTAAGTTCGGGGGGCGGTGGTGAAAAACTGTTTTTT. The chain joins TRBV7-2 to TRBJ1-4; D perhaps matches TRBD1 (6 bases). The CDR3 loop spans 16 amino acids. Trimming took off 2 bases at V and 7 bases at J, with 17 bases between the two ends. Per germline, CDR1 SGHTA and CDR2 FQGNSA. The full variable domain, completed using reference TRBV7-2 and TRBJ1-4, is GAGVSQSPSNKVTEKGKDVELRCDPISGHTALYWYRQSLGQGLEFLIYFQGNSAPDKSGLPSDRFSAERTGGSVSTLTIQRTQQEDSAVYLCASSLSSGGGGEKLFFGSGTQLSVL.

Points on this clonotype: One end of the junction is discordant with germline, which a read error may explain. V gene TRBV27 combines with J gene TRBJ2-3, with 7 bases matching TRBD2. Germline V lookup: CDR1 MNHEY, CDR2 SMNVEV (reference sequence). This CDR3 is 15 amino acids long. CDR3 in DNA: TGCGCCAGCAGTCCGTTGGGAGGGAAGGCAGATACGCAGTATTTT. It yields the protein CASSPLGGKADTQYF.

The chain combines TRBV5-1 with TRBJ2-1, with 13 nucleotides matching TRBD2. The CDR3 is 16 residues long. V gave up 5 bases and J gave up 5 bases; unmatched junction bases: 7. Germline loops: CDR1 SGHRS, CDR2 YFSETQ. The CDR3 nucleotides are TGCGCCAGCAGTGAGACTAGCGGGAGGACAAACAATGAGCAGTTCTTC. Protein sequence: CASSETSGRTNNEQFF.

CDR3 DNA sequence: TGCGGCGGGGGCTCGGACAATGAGCAGTTCTTC. Residues: CGGGSDNEQFF. The V gene is TRBV20-1, the J gene TRBJ2-1; maybe TRBD2 (7 bases). This CDR3 has 11 residues. Germline V gives CDR1 DFQATT, CDR2 SNEGSKA (reference sequence).

This chain uses TRBV13 with TRBJ2-1; no definite D call. Trimming took 7 bases from V and 2 from J, leaving 6 bases between them. This CDR3 has 12 residues. Germline V CDR1 and CDR2: PRHDT, FYEKMQ (reference sequence). This CDR3 reads CASTQTYNEQFF. CDR3 in DNA: TGTGCCAGCACCCAGACCTACAATGAGCAGTTCTTC. Full variable domain (rest looked up from reference TRBV13 and TRBJ2-1): AAGVIQSPRHLIKEKRETATLKCYPIPRHDTVYWYQQGPGQDPQFLISFYEKMQSDKGSIPDRFSAQQFSDYHSELNMSSLELGDSALYFCASTQTYNEQFFGPGTRLTVL.

This clonotype was seen a handful of times. The J gene is TRBJ1-1, the V gene TRBV6-5; no firm D call. V was shortened by 2 bases and J by 5 bases, with 9 bases between the two germline ends. Germline V gene sequence: CDR1 MNHEY, CDR2 SVGAGI. The CDR3 contains 13 residues. In DNA form, the CDR3 reads TGTGCCAGCAGTTACGGTGTACAGACTGAAGCTTTCTTT. This codes for CASSYGVQTEAFF.

The chain has TRBV6-5 and TRBJ2-1; 9 nucleotides line up with TRBD2. The DNA end is a closer match to TRBJ2-7, so the J assignment may be wrong. CDR3 length: 15 amino acids. Germline assignment: CDR1 MNHEY and CDR2 SVGAGI. CDR3 nucleotides: TGTGCCAGCAGCCTTAGCGGGAGCGGATACAATGAGCAGTACTTC. This codes for CASSLSGSGYNEQYF.

The V gene is TRBV20-1, the J gene TRBJ2-5; D may be TRBD2 (5 bases). The CDR3 totals 13 residues. In germline, CDR1 is DFQATT, CDR2 SNEGSKA (reference sequence). The V and J ends lost 5 bases and 1 base respectively, with 11 bases between them. The CDR3 is CSAPGLSQETQYF. In DNA, the CDR3 is TGCAGTGCTCCCGGACTGTCCCAAGAGACCCAGTACTTC.

The rearrangement uses TRBV11-2 and TRBJ2-7, with 8 positions matching TRBD2. The CDR3 is made up of 15 amino acids. V dropped 2 bases and J dropped 2; count of bases not matched to a gene: 5. The germline CDR1 and CDR2 sequences are SGHAT and FQNNGV. CDR3 in amino acids: CASSLQRGQTYEQYF. The CDR3 nucleotides read TGTGCCAGCAGCTTACAGCGGGGGCAAACCTACGAGCAGTACTTC.